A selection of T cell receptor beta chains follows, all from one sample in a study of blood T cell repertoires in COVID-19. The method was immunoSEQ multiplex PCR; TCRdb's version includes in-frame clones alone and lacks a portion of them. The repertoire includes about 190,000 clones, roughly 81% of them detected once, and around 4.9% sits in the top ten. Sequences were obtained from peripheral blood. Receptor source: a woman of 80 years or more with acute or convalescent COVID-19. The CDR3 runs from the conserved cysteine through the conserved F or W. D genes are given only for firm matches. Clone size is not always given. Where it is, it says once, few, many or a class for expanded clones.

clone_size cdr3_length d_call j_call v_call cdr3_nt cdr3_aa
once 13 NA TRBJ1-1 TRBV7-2 TGTGCCAGCAGCTTTAGGGGGAACACTGAAGCTTTCTTT CASSFRGNTEAFF
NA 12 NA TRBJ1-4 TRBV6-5 TGTGCCAGCAGTTCTCGGGGGGAAAAACTGTTTTTT CASSSRGEKLFF
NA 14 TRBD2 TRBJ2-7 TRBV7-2 TGTGCCAGCAGCATCGGACTAGCGGGAGACGAGCAGTACTTC CASSIGLAGDEQYF
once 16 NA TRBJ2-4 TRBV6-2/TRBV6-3 TGTGCCAGCTGCCCCCAGGAAAGCATAGCCAAAAACATTCAGTACTTC CASCPQESIAKNIQYF
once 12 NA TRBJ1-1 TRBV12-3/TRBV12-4 TGTGCCGGGCTCAGGGCGAGTACTGAAGCTTTCTTT CAGLRASTEAFF
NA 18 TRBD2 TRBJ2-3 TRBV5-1 TGCGCCAGCAGCTTGACCCATTCTAGCGGGAGGGCCTTAGATACGCAGTATTTT CASSLTHSSGRALDTQYF
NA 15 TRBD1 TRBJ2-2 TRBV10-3 TGTGCCATCAGTCCGGGACAGGGTGTAGTCGGGGAGCTGTTTTTT CAISPGQGVVGELFF
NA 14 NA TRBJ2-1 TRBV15 TGTGCCACCCGTCAGGACTCCACGGCGAATGAGCAGTTCTTC CATRQDSTANEQFF
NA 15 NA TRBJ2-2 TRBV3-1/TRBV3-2 TGTGCCAGCAGCCGTAGCGGAGCGAACACCGGGGAGCTGTTTTTT CASSRSGANTGELFF
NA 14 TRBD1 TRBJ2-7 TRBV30 TGTGCCTGGAGTGTACGAGGGGGCCCCTACGAGCAGTACTTC CAWSVRGGPYEQYF
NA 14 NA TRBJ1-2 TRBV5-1 TGCGCCAGCAGCTTGGTCCCCGGTAACTATGGCTACACCTTC CASSLVPGNYGYTF
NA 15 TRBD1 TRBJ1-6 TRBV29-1 TGCAGCGTTTCCGCCGGACAGGGAAATAATTCACCCCTCCACTTT CSVSAGQGNNSPLHF
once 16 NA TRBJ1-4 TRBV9 TGTGCCAGCAGCGTAGATTGGGATCCGAACCTCGGGGAACTGTTTTTT CASSVDWDPNLGELFF
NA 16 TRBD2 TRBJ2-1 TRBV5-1 TGCGCCAGCAGCTCCGGGACTAGCGGGAGGGCAAGTGAGCAGTTCTTC CASSSGTSGRASEQFF
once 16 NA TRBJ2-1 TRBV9 TGTGCCAGCAGCCCAGGTCCGGACAGCTCCTACAATGAGCAGTTCTTC CASSPGPDSSYNEQFF
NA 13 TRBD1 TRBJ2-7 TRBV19 TGTGCCAGTGGACAGGGGGCTCGGTTGGAGCAGTACTTC CASGQGARLEQYF
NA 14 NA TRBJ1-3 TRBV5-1 TGCGCCAGCAGCTTTGGAGGGGTTGGAAACACCATATATTTT CASSFGGVGNTIYF
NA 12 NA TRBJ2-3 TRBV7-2 TGTGCCAGCAGCTTATTACGGGATACGCAGTATTTT CASSLLRDTQYF
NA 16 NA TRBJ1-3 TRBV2 TGTGCCAGCAGTGTACTTGAAGTCCCCACTGGAAACACCATATATTTT CASSVLEVPTGNTIYF
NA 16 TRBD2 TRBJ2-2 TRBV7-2 TGTGCCAGCAGCTTCATGAGTGGCGGGAGGACCGGGGAGCTGTTTTTT CASSFMSGGRTGELFF
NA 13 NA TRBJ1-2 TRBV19 TGTGCCAGTAGCATAAATAGAGGTACGCGCTACACCTTC CASSINRGTRYTF
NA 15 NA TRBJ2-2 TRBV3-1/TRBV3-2 TGTGCCAGCAGGCTTCTAGGTTCGGGGACCGGGGAGCTGTTTTTT CASRLLGSGTGELFF
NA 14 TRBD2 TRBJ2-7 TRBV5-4 TGTGCCAGCAGAATAGCGGGGGGGTCCTACGAGCAGTACTTC CASRIAGGSYEQYF
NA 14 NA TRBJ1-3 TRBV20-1 TGCAGTGCTAGTCGACGAGGCTCTGGAAACACCATATATTTT CSASRRGSGNTIYF
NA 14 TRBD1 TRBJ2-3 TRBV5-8 TGTGCCAGCAGCTGGGGACAGCAAGCTGATACGCAGTATTTT CASSWGQQADTQYF
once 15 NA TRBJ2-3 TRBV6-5 TGTGCCAGCAGTTTGACAGGAGGAGTTTTTGATACGCAGTATTTT CASSLTGGVFDTQYF
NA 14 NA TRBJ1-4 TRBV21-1 TGTGCCAGCAGCTCACGAAGGGGGTTTGAAAAACTGTTTTTT CASSSRRGFEKLFF
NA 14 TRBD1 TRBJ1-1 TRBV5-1 TGCGCCAGCAGCGTTAACAGGGGGCTATGGGAAGCTTTCTTT CASSVNRGLWEAFF
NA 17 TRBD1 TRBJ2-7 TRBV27 TGTGCCAGCAGGCCGACAGGGGGGCCCCAACCCTTGGGGGAGCAGTACTTC CASRPTGGPQPLGEQYF
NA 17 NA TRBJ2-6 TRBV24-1 TGTGCCACCAGTGGGACGGAGGGTACTACTGGGGCCAACGTCCTGACTTTC CATSGTEGTTGANVLTF
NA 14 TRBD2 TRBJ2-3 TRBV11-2 TGTGCCAGCAGCCTTAGCGGGGGCACAGATACGCAGTATTTT CASSLSGGTDTQYF
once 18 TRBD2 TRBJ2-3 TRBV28 TGTGCCAGCAGTGGCAGGGGACTAGCGGGAGGGCCATTAGATACGCAGTATTTT CASSGRGLAGGPLDTQYF
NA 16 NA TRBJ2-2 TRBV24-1 TGTGCCACCAGTGATTTCGCACACGGCGGCACCGGGGAGCTGTTTTTT CATSDFAHGGTGELFF
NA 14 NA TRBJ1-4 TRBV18 TGTGCCAGCTCACCCGCGGTAACTAATGAAAAACTGTTTTTT CASSPAVTNEKLFF
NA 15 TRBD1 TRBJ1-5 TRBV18 TGTGCCAGCTCGGATGGACAGGGGACATTGAAGCCCCAGCATTTT CASSDGQGTLKPQHF
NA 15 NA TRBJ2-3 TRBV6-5 TGTGCCAGCAGTCTTACCGGGACTGGCACAGATACGCAGTATTTT CASSLTGTGTDTQYF
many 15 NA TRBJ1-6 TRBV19 TGTGCCAGTAGTAAGGTGGGACTGACTAATTCACCCCTCCACTTT CASSKVGLTNSPLHF
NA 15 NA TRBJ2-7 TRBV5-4 TGTGCCAGCAGCTATGGGGGCGTAAGTCCCTACGAGCAGTACTTC CASSYGGVSPYEQYF
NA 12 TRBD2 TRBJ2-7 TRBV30 TGTGCCTGGGGGAGCGGGAGCTACGAGCAGTACTTC CAWGSGSYEQYF
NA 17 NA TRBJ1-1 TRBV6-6 TGTGCCAGCAGTCGCAGCCCATGGACAGCCCCGAACACTGAAGCTTTCTTT CASSRSPWTAPNTEAFF
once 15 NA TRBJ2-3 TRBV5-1 TGCGCCAGCAGCTTGGTCACTCGGAGCACAGATACGCAGTATTTT CASSLVTRSTDTQYF
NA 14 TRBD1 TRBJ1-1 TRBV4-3 TGCGCCAGCAGCCGGAGACAGGGGGGGACTGAAGCTTTCTTT CASSRRQGGTEAFF
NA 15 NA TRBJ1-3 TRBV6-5 TGTGCCAGCAGCCCCGGGAGAGCCTCTGGAAACACCATATATTTT CASSPGRASGNTIYF
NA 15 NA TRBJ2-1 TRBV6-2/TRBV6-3 TGTGCCAGCAGTTACGTGTCTGCGGGACTCAATGAGCAGTTCTTC CASSYVSAGLNEQFF
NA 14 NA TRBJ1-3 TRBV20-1 TGCAGTGCTAGTGGGGGGGGGACTGGAAACACCATATATTTT CSASGGGTGNTIYF
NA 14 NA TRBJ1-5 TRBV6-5 TGTGCCAGCAGTTACTCGGGGGGAGCTCAGCCCCAGCATTTT CASSYSGGAQPQHF
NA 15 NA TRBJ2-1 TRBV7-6 TGTGCCAGCAGCCCTCTACAGGGTTCCTACAATGAGCAGTTCTTC CASSPLQGSYNEQFF
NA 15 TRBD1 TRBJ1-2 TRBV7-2 TGTGCCAGCAGCTTAGTGACAGGGGGTCTCTATGGCTACACCTTC CASSLVTGGLYGYTF
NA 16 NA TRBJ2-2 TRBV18 TGTGCCAGCTCACCATTTGACGGGAGAGGCACCGGGGAGCTGTTTTTT CASSPFDGRGTGELFF
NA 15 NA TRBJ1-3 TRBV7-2 TGTGCCAGCAGCCCCCGGACAGCCTCTGGAAACACCATATATTTT CASSPRTASGNTIYF
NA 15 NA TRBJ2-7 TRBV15 TGTGCCACCAGCAGAGGAGGCAGGGGTCCCTACGAGCAGTACTTC CATSRGGRGPYEQYF
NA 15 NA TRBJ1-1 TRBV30 TGTGCCTGGAGTGTACTAAAAATAGGGGTGGCTGAAGCTTTCTTT CAWSVLKIGVAEAFF
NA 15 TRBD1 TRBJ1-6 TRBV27 TGTGCCAGCAGTTCCGCGACAGGGGTTGCTTCACCCCTCCACTTT CASSSATGVASPLHF